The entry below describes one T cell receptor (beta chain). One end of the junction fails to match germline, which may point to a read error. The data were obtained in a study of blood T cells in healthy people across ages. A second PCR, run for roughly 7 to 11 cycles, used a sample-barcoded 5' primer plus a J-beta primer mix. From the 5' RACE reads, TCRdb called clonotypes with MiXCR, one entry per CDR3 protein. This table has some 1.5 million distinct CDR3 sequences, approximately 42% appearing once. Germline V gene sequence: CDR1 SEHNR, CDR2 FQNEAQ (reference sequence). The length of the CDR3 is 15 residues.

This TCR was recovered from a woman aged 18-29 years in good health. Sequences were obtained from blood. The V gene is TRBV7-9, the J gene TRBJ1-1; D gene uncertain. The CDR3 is CAGSLLSALNTEAFF. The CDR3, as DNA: TGTGCCGGCAGCCTTTTATCAGCTCTTAACACTGAAGCTTTCTTT.